The 16 T cell receptor beta chains listed next were all sequenced from one sample in a study of blood T cell repertoires in COVID-19. The table came from immunoSEQ multiplex PCR; TCRdb's copy has only in-frame clones and leaves some out. The sample consists of more than 150,000 clones, 80% of them appearing once. Sequenced material: PBMCs or T cells enriched from blood (not recorded which). All receptors derive from a man aged 55-75 years who had been exposed to COVID-19.

The chain joins TRBV6-6 to TRBJ1-2, with TRBD1 identical over 8 bases. V dropped 6 bases and J dropped 8; count of bases not matched to a gene: 11. This CDR3 comprises 14 residues. Germline CDR1 and CDR2: MNHNY and SVGAGI (reference sequence). The CDR3 region is CASRRQGTQGGYTF. CDR3 in DNA: TGTGCCAGCAGACGACAGGGGACCCAAGGGGGCTACACCTTC.

V is TRBV6-2 or TRBV6-3 and J is TRBJ2-2, with D tentatively TRBD1 (6 bases). CDR1 MNHEY and CDR2 SVGEGT come from the germline V gene. Trimming removed 2 bases at V and 4 bases at J, with 14 bases between. This CDR3 has 16 amino acids. This CDR3 is CASSYTHRVVTGELFF. The DNA of the CDR3 is TGTGCCAGCAGTTACACCCACAGGGTGGTCACCGGGGAGCTGTTTTTT.

V usage is TRBV10-1 and J usage is TRBJ2-5; D perhaps matches TRBD1 (5 bases). The V gene's germline CDR1 is WNHNN and CDR2 SYGVQD (reference sequence). V was shortened by 7 bases and J by 3 bases, with 12 bases between the two germline ends. The CDR3 has 13 amino acids. The CDR3: CASKDNTEETQYF. The CDR3 coding sequence is TGCGCCAGCAAGGACAACACCGAAGAGACCCAGTACTTC.

The J gene is TRBJ1-2, the V gene TRBV9, with TRBD1 matching 9 bases. Unmatched junction bases numbered 5, after V lost 0 bases and J lost 5 bases. Germline lookup yields CDR1 SGDLS and CDR2 YYNGEE. CDR3 length equals 15 residues. The DNA for the CDR3 is TGTGCCAGCAGCGTAGCGGGACAGGGAAGGTATGGCTACACCTTC. It is translated as CASSVAGQGRYGYTF.

J is TRBJ2-7 and V is TRBV11-2, with a tentative D call TRBD2 (6 bases). Germline V gene data show CDR1 as SGHAT and CDR2 as FQNNGV. The ends were cut back, 1 base at V and 9 bases at J, with 19 bases in the middle. The CDR3 totals 15 residues. CDR3 sequence (DNA): TGTGCCAGCAGCTTAGGCGGGGCTCAACACCTAGGGCAGTACTTC. Its protein is CASSLGGAQHLGQYF.

A word on this clone: Other nucleotide sequences from this sample produce the same CDR3. The chain links TRBV18 to TRBJ1-5; D call uncertain. The V end was cut by 3 bases, the J end by 4 bases, with 7 bases between. The length of the CDR3 is 13 residues. Germline V CDR1 and CDR2: KGHSH, LQKENI. The CDR3: CASSPSGNQPQHF. CDR3 DNA sequence: TGTGCCAGCTCACCTTCAGGTAATCAGCCCCAGCATTTT. The full variable domain, in which reference TRBV18 and TRBJ1-5 provide the parts outside the CDR3, is NAGVMQNPRHLVRRRGQEARLRCSPMKGHSHVYWYRQLPEEGLKFMVYLQKENIIDESGMPKERFSAEFPKEGPSILRIQQVVRGDSAAYFCASSPSGNQPQHFGDGTRLSIL.

This clone was seen a handful of times. The J gene is TRBJ2-7, the V gene TRBV6-4, with a tentative D call TRBD1 (6 bases). V was pared by 2 bases and J by 2 bases, with 16 bases between. CDR1 is MRHNA and CDR2 is SNTAGT in the germline V gene. The length of the CDR3 is 16 residues. For the CDR3, the DNA is TGTGCCAGCAGTGACCCCATGACAGGCGACGCCTACGAGCAGTACTTC. This sequence encodes CASSDPMTGDAYEQYF.

The V and J genes are TRBV6-5 and TRBJ2-7; 8 bases match TRBD2. Germline V gene lookup returns CDR1 MNHEY and CDR2 SVGAGI. This CDR3 contains 14 residues. The trim removed 7 bases at V and 6 bases at J, leaving 11 bases unmatched. The CDR3 DNA sequence: TGTGCCAGCAAACCGGGACTAGGTGCCCTCGAGCAGTACTTC. Translating it yields CASKPGLGALEQYF.

This sequence joins TRBV27 and TRBJ1-5, with a weak D call TRBD1 (5 bases). The CDR3 length is 13 residues. Germline V gene lookup returns CDR1 MNHEY and CDR2 SMNVEV (reference sequence). Trimming cost V 6 bases and J 8 bases, with 14 bases left between them. CDR3 amino acids: CASRGPPGEPQHF. The CDR3 DNA reads as TGTGCCAGCAGGGGGCCACCGGGAGAGCCCCAGCATTTT.

The CDR3 protein is CASSPRTGGTEAFF. CDR3 sequence (DNA): TGTGCCAGTAGTCCCCGGACAGGGGGGACTGAAGCTTTCTTT. The chain joins TRBV19 to TRBJ1-1; 10 bases map to TRBD1. Germline V lookup: CDR1 LNHDA, CDR2 SQIVND (reference sequence). The CDR3 has 14 amino acids. The J segment lost 5 bases and the V segment lost 5 bases, leaving 5 bases of the junction unmatched.

V usage is TRBV27 and J usage is TRBJ2-1, with TRBD2 matching over 15 bases. This CDR3 has 16 residues. The V gene's germline CDR1 is MNHEY and CDR2 SMNVEV (reference sequence). V shed 7 bases, J shed 8 bases, and the junction held 9 bases outside the gene matches. Here the CDR3 reads CASTNPGLAGGHEQFF. The CDR3 DNA reads TGTGCCAGCACAAACCCGGGACTAGCGGGAGGCCATGAGCAGTTCTTC.

The V and J genes are TRBV5-6 and TRBJ1-2; no clear D. V was trimmed by 1 base and J by 1 base, leaving 8 bases between them. The CDR3 length is 14 residues. Germline CDR1 SGHDT, CDR2 YYEEEE. CDR3 in DNA: TGTGCCAGCAGCTTGATCAGGCTTAACTATGGCTACACCTTC. Translated: CASSLIRLNYGYTF.

This clone was found a few times. J is TRBJ2-6 and V is TRBV6-2 or TRBV6-3; the D gene is possibly TRBD2 (5 bases). CDR1 and CDR2 (germline): MNHEY, SVGEGT. The CDR3 is 15 residues long. The V end was cut by 4 bases, the J end by 0 bases, with 7 bases between. Here the CDR3 DNA reads TGTGCCAGCAGTTTAGCGATCTCTGGGGCCAACGTCCTGACTTTC. Translating gives CASSLAISGANVLTF.

The CDR3: CASSGGLAVSYNEQFF. For the CDR3, the DNA is TGTGCCAGCAGCGGAGGACTAGCGGTCTCCTACAATGAGCAGTTCTTC. The gene calls are TRBV11-2 and TRBJ2-1, with 10 positions matching TRBD2. Germline loops: CDR1 SGHAT, CDR2 FQNNGV. With V trimmed by 5 bases and J by 0 bases, 4 bases remained unmatched. The CDR3 totals 16 residues.

J is TRBJ2-5 and V is TRBV27; TRBD2 matches at 9 bases. After removal of 7 bases from V and 5 bases from J, the junction contained 14 bases not matched to a gene. The length of the CDR3 is 16 residues. Germline V gives CDR1 MNHEY, CDR2 SMNVEV (reference sequence). The CDR3: CASMRREGHGGETQYF. The CDR3 nucleotides are TGTGCCAGCATGCGGCGGGAGGGCCATGGAGGGGAGACCCAGTACTTC.

This chain links TRBV9 with TRBJ1-3, with TRBD1 matching 8 bases. Germline CDR1 and CDR2: SGDLS and YYNGEE. The CDR3 extends over 15 amino acids. With 2 bases clipped from V and 2 bases from J, the junction kept 3 bases outside the gene matches. The CDR3 DNA reads as TGTGCCAGCAGCGTGGCAGGGGGCACTGGAAACACCATATATTTT. It encodes CASSVAGGTGNTIYF.